This is a list of T cell receptor beta chains from one sample in a study of T-cell memory formation after mild COVID-19. TCRdb passed the 5' RACE reads through MiXCR, listing each CDR3 protein once. The data hold 250,000 to 400,000 distinct CDR3 sequences, with about 13% observed a single time. Sequenced input: PBMCs or a T cell subset sorted from them (not recorded which). The source is a man younger than 30 who had mild COVID-19 (a few samples of this study predate the infection). Cell type and time point are not known. CDR3s include the opening cysteine and the closing phenylalanine or tryptophan. The D gene is left open where the match is weak. Size tells how often a clone was seen (once, few, many) or the class of an expanded clone, and some rows leave it out.

d_call cdr3_length j_call v_call clone_size cdr3_nt cdr3_aa
- 15 TRBJ2-1 TRBV6-4 few TGTGCCAGCAGTGAGGGACCACTCCCCCACAATGAGCAGTTCTTC CASSEGPLPHNEQFF
- 15 TRBJ2-7 TRBV19 - TGTGCCAGTAGTATTGGGCAGCGCCGGGTCAACGAGCAGTACTTC CASSIGQRRVNEQYF
TRBD1 14 TRBJ2-5 TRBV3-1 few TGTGCCAGCAGCCAAATCACAGGGGAAGAGACCCAGTACTTC CASSQITGEETQYF
TRBD1 17 TRBJ2-5 TRBV23-1 many TGCGCCAGCAAGCTAGCAGGGACAGGGGGTCGAATCGAGACCCAGTACTTC CASKLAGTGGRIETQYF
TRBD2 15 TRBJ2-1 TRBV6-1 few TGTGCCAGCACCCTGCTAGCGGGGGGGCTCAATGAGCAGTTCTTC CASTLLAGGLNEQFF
TRBD1 14 TRBJ2-4 TRBV20-1 many TGCAGTGCTCGTTCCGGGACAGTACAAAACATTCAGTACTTC CSARSGTVQNIQYF
- 13 TRBJ2-1 TRBV12-3/TRBV12-4 many TGTGCCAGCAGTTTTAGCTCCTACAATGAGCAGTTCTTC CASSFSSYNEQFF
TRBD2 16 TRBJ2-1 TRBV5-1 few TGCGCCAGCAGCACGGGACTAGCGGCGGGATACAATGAGCAGTTCTTC CASSTGLAAGYNEQFF
TRBD2 15 TRBJ2-1 TRBV12-3/TRBV12-4 few TGTGCCAGCAGTTTTGGTAGCGGGGGGGACCCTGAGCAGTTCTTC CASSFGSGGDPEQFF
- 14 TRBJ1-1 TRBV7-9 - TGTGCCAGCACGGGCCGGGCAATCAACACTGAAGCTTTCTTT CASTGRAINTEAFF
TRBD2 13 TRBJ2-5 TRBV7-2 few TGTGCCAGCAGCTCCAGGACTAGCAAGACCCAGTACTTC CASSSRTSKTQYF
- 14 TRBJ2-7 TRBV5-6 few TGTGCCAGCAGCTTGGACAGGCGGGGTTACGAGCAGTACTTC CASSLDRRGYEQYF
- 12 TRBJ2-3 TRBV6-2/TRBV6-3 few TGTGCCAGCAGTGCCGTGGGAGATACGCAGTATTTT CASSAVGDTQYF
TRBD2 17 TRBJ2-5 TRBV5-1 few TGCGCCAGCAGCCCGGGACTAGCGGGGACATTGGGAGAGACCCAGTACTTC CASSPGLAGTLGETQYF
- 14 TRBJ2-6 TRBV10-3 few TGTGCCATCAGTGCGGCAGATGGGGCCAACGTCCTGACTTTC CAISAADGANVLTF
- 11 TRBJ1-1 TRBV20-1 - TGCAGTGCTAGTGGCAACACTGAAGCTTTCTTT CSASGNTEAFF
TRBD2 15 TRBJ2-1 TRBV4-3 - TGCGCCAGCAGCGTAACTAGCGGGACGTACAATGAGCAGTTCTTC CASSVTSGTYNEQFF
- 14 TRBJ2-2 TRBV5-1 few TGCGCCAGCAGCTTGTTGTCTAGCGCCGGGGAGCTGTTTTTT CASSLLSSAGELFF
- 13 TRBJ2-1 TRBV6-2/TRBV6-3 few TGTGCCAGCAGTTCCCCCCTATCCAATGAGCAGTTCTTC CASSSPLSNEQFF
- 13 TRBJ2-5 TRBV29-1 - TGCAGCGTCCTAAGGGGTGACCTAGAGACCCAGTACTTC CSVLRGDLETQYF
- 13 TRBJ2-4 TRBV12-3/TRBV12-4 once TGTGCCAGCAGTTTTGGAGGGATGAACATTCAGTACTTC CASSFGGMNIQYF
- 17 TRBJ1-5 TRBV4-1 few TGCGCCAGCAGCCAAACCTCAGGGGTTTATAGCAATCAGCCCCAGCATTTT CASSQTSGVYSNQPQHF
- 16 TRBJ1-3 TRBV18 - TGTGCCAGCTCACCAGGCGCCGGGACAAGTGGAAACACCATATATTTT CASSPGAGTSGNTIYF
- 14 TRBJ1-5 TRBV27 few TGTGCCAGCAGTCCCCGCCCGTCCTGGCAGCCCCAGCATTTT CASSPRPSWQPQHF
TRBD2 16 TRBJ2-3 TRBV5-4 many TGTGCCAGCAGCTTCTGGAACGGGGGGGCTGGAGATACGCAGTATTTT CASSFWNGGAGDTQYF
- 13 TRBJ2-7 TRBV7-2 few TGTGCCAGCAGCCCGGACAGATCCTACGAGCAGTACTTC CASSPDRSYEQYF
- 16 TRBJ2-3 TRBV11-3 many TGTGCCAGCAGCCCAGGGGACACACGCTCGGCAAATACGCAGTATTTT CASSPGDTRSANTQYF
- 16 TRBJ1-1 TRBV21-1 - TGTGCCAGCACCCGGGGGAGGACAGGGGCGGACACTGAAGCTTTCTTT CASTRGRTGADTEAFF
TRBD2 18 TRBJ2-7 TRBV20-1 - TGCAGTGCTAGAGATCCGGGACTAGCGGGGGTGCCCTCCTACGAGCAGTACTTC CSARDPGLAGVPSYEQYF
- 13 TRBJ1-1 TRBV13 - TGTGCCATGGGGGACACCCCAGGTACTGAAGCTTTCTTT CAMGDTPGTEAFF
- 13 TRBJ2-1 TRBV9 - TGTGCCAGCAGCGTAGGAGGCGGGAATGAGCAGTTCTTC CASSVGGGNEQFF
TRBD2 16 TRBJ2-5 TRBV4-3 - TGCGCCAGCAGCCTGACGTGGGCAGCGGGGGGGGAGACCCAGTACTTC CASSLTWAAGGETQYF
- 15 TRBJ1-2 TRBV12-3/TRBV12-4 - TGTGCCAGCAGTTTAAGTTCGCACGGCAGACTTGGCTACACCTTC CASSLSSHGRLGYTF
TRBD2 10 TRBJ2-1 TRBV2 few TGTGCCAGCGCCGGGACTAGTTTACTCTTC CASAGTSLLF
- 14 TRBJ1-2 TRBV12-3/TRBV12-4 - TGTGCCAGCAGTCATCGTGAGCTTTACTATGGCTACACCTTC CASSHRELYYGYTF
- 15 TRBJ1-3 TRBV7-6 - TGTGCCAGCGGCGCGGCGTTAAGGTCTGGAAACACCATATATTTT CASGAALRSGNTIYF
- 17 TRBJ1-1 TRBV4-3 few TGCGCCAGCAGCCAAGAGTCTGGGGCAGGGTGGTTCACTGAAGCTTTCTTT CASSQESGAGWFTEAFF
- 16 TRBJ2-3 TRBV12-3/TRBV12-4 few TGTGCCAGCAGTCGGACCGGGGGCAGCCGCACAGATACGCAGTATTTT CASSRTGGSRTDTQYF
- 14 TRBJ2-7 TRBV5-4 - TGTGCCAGCAGCCCTACCCCGGGGAACTACGAGCAGTACTTC CASSPTPGNYEQYF
- 13 TRBJ2-2 TRBV2 few TGTGCCAGCAGTTTGGAGTACACCGGGGAGCTGTTTTTT CASSLEYTGELFF
- 16 TRBJ1-2 TRBV6-5 few TGTGCCAGCAGTTACCTGGGAGAGGTTGAAGGCGATGGCTACACCTTC CASSYLGEVEGDGYTF
- 14 TRBJ1-4 TRBV29-1 - TGCAGCGTTGCCAACCCGGAGGTTAATGAAAAACTGTTTTTT CSVANPEVNEKLFF
- 11 TRBJ1-2 TRBV7-8 many TGTGCCAGCAGCTTTGGGTCAGGCTACACCTTC CASSFGSGYTF
TRBD1 13 TRBJ1-4 TRBV7-9 few TGTGCCAGCACGGGACAGGGTGGGGAAAAACTGTTTTTT CASTGQGGEKLFF
- 16 TRBJ2-7 TRBV4-1 few TGCGCCAGCAGTCAGCCGGGACACGGAGGGTTTCGGGAGCAGTACTTC CASSQPGHGGFREQYF
- 12 TRBJ2-3 TRBV24-1 many TGTGCCACCGCAGGGAACACAGATACGCAGTATTTT CATAGNTDTQYF